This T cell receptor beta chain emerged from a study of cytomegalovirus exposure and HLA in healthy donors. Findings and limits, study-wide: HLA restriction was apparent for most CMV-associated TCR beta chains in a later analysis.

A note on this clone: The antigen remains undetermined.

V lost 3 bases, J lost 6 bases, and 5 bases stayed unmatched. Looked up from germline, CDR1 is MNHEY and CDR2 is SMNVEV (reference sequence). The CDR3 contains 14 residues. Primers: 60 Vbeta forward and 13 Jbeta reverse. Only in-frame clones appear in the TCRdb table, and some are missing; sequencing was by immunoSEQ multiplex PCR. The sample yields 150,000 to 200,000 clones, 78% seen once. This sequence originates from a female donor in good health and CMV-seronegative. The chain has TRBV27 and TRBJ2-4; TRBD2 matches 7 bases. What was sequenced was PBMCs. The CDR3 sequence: CASSFRGGVNIQYF. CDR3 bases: TGTGCCAGCAGTTTTCGGGGAGGGGTAAACATTCAGTACTTC.